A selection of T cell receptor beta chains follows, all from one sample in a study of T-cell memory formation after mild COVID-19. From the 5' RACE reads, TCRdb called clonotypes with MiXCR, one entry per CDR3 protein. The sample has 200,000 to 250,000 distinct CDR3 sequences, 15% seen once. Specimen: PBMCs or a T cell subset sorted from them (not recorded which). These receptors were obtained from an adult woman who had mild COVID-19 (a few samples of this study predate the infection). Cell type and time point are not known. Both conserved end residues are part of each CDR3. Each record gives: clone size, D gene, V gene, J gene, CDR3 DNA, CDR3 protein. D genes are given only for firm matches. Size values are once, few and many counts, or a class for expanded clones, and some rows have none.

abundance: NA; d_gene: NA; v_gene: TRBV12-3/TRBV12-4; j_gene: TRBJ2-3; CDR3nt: TGTGCCAGCGGAATGACGGCTAGCACAGATACGCAGTATTTT; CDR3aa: CASGMTASTDTQYF
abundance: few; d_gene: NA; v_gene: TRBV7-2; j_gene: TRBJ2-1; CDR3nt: TGTGCCAGCAGCCTCCCCCGAGGGAGCCACAATGAGCAGTTCTTC; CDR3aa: CASSLPRGSHNEQFF
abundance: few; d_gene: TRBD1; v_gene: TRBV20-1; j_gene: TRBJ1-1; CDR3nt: TGCAGTGCTAGAGGTTTTACAGGGGGCACTGAAGCTTTCTTT; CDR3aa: CSARGFTGGTEAFF
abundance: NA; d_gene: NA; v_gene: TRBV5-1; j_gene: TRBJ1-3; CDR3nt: TGCGCCAGCAGCTTGGCCGCAGAAAGCTCTGGAAACACCATATATTTT; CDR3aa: CASSLAAESSGNTIYF
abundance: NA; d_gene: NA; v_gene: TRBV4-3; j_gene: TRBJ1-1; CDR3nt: TGCGCCAGCAGCCGAAGGGACGGCACTGAAGCTTTCTTT; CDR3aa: CASSRRDGTEAFF
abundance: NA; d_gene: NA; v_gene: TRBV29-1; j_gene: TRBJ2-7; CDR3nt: TGCAGCGTTGCGGCGGGAGAGGGGGGGGAGCAGTACTTC; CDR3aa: CSVAAGEGGEQYF
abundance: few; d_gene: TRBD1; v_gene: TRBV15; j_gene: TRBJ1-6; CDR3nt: TGTGCCACCAGCAGAGGCCGGGACAGGACAAGGTCACCCCTCCACTTT; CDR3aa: CATSRGRDRTRSPLHF
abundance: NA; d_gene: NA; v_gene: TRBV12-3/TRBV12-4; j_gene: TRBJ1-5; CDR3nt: TGTGCCAGCACTCTCGGACGAATCGGGAATCAGCCCCAGCATTTT; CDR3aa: CASTLGRIGNQPQHF
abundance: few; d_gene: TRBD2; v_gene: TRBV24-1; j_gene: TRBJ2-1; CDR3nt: TGTGCCACCAACGGCGGGAGGGCCTACAATGAGCAGTTCTTC; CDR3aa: CATNGGRAYNEQFF
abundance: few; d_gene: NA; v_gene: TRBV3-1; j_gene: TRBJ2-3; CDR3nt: TGTGCCAGCAGCCAGAGGACTTGGGATACGCAGTATTTT; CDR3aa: CASSQRTWDTQYF
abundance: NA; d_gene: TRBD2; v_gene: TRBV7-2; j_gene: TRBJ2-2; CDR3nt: TGTGCCAGCAGGCGGGGGGGTTCGAGGACCGGGGAGCTGTTTTTT; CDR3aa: CASRRGGSRTGELFF
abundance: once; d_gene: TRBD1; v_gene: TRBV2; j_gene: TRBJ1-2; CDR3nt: TGTGCCAGCAGCGGACAGGGGAGTCACTATGGCTACACCTTC; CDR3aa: CASSGQGSHYGYTF
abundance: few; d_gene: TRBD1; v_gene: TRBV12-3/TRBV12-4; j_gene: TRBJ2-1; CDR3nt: TGTGCCAGCAGTTCGGGGAGACAGGGGCCCAATGAGCAGTTCTTC; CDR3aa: CASSSGRQGPNEQFF
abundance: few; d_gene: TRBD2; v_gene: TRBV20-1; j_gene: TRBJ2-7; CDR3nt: TGCAGTGCTCCACCGAGTAGCGGGAATTCCGAGCAGTACTTC; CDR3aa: CSAPPSSGNSEQYF
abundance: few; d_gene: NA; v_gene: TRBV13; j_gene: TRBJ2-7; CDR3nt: TGTGCCAGCAGCTTCCCCGGGGCAGGAGCCTACGAGCAGTACTTC; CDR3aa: CASSFPGAGAYEQYF